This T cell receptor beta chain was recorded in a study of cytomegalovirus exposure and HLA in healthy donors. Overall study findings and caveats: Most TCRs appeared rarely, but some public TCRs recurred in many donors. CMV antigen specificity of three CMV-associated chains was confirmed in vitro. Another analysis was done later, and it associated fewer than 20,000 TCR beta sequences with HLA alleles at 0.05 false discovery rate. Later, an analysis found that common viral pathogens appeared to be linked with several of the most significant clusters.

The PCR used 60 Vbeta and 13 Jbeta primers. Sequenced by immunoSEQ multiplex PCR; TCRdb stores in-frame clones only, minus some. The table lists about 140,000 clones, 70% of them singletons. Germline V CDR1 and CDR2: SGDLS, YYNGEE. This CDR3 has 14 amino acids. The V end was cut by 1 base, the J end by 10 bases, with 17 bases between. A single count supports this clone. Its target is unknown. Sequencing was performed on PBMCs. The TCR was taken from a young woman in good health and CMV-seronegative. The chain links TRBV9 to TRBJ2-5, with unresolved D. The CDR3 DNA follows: TGTGCCAGCAGCGTATCCAGCGCCCCAAGAGACCAGTACTTC. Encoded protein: CASSVSSAPRDQYF.